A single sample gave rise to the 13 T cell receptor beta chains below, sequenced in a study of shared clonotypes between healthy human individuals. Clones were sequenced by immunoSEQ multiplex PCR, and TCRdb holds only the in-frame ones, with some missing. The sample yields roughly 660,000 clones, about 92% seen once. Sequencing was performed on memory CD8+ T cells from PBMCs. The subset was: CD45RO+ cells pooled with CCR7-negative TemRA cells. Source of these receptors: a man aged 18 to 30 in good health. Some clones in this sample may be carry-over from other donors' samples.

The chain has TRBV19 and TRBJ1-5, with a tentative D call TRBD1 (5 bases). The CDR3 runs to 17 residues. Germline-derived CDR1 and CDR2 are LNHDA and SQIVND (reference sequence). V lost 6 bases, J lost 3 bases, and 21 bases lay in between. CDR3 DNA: TGTGCCAGTAGCCCGGGACCTATCCGAGAGTACAATCAGCCCCAGCATTTT. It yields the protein CASSPGPIREYNQPQHF.

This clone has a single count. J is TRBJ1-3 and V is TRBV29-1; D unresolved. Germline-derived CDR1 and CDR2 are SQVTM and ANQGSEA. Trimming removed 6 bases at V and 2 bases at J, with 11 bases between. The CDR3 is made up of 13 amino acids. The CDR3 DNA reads TGCAGCGTAAGTGGGCCAACTGGAAACACCATATATTTT. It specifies CSVSGPTGNTIYF. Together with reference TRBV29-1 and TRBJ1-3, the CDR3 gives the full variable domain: SAVISQKPSRDICQRGTSLTIQCQVDSQVTMMFWYRQQPGQSLTLIATANQGSEATYESGFVIDKFPISRPNLTFSTLTVSNMSPEDSSIYLCSVSGPTGNTIYFGEGSWLTVV.

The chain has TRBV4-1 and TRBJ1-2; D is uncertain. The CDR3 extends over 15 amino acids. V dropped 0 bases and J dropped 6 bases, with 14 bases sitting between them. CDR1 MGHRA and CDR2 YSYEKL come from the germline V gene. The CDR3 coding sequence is TGCGCCAGCAGCCAAGACGTCCGAGGGCCCCATGGCTACACCTTC. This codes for CASSQDVRGPHGYTF.

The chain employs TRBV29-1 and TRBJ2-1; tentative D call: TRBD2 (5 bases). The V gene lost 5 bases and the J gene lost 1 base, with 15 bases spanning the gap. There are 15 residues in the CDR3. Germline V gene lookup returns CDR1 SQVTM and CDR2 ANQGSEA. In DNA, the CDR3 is TGCAGCGTTCGAGAGGGAGCGATATCCTACAATGAGCAGTTCTTC. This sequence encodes CSVREGAISYNEQFF.

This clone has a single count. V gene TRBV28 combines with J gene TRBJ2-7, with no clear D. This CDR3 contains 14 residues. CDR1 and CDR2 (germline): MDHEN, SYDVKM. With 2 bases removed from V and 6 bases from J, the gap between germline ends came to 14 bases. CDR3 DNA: TGTGCCAGCAGTTTACGGTCAGTCACGCTCGAGCAGTACTTC. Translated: CASSLRSVTLEQYF.

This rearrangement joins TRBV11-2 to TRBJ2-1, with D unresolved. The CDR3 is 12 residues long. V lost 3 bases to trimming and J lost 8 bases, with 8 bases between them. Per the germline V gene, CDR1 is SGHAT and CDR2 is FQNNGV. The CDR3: CASSFEWHEQFF. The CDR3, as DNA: TGTGCCAGCAGCTTCGAGTGGCATGAGCAGTTCTTC.

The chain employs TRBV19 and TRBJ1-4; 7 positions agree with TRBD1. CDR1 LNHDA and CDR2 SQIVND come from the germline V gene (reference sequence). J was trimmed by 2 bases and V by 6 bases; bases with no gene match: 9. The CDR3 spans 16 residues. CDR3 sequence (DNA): TGTGCCAGTAGGGCAGATACAGGGGATACTAATGAAAAACTGTTTTTT. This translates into CASRADTGDTNEKLFF.

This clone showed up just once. The CDR3 protein is CASSLPGYGYTF. The DNA for the CDR3 is TGTGCCAGCAGCCTTCCCGGCTATGGCTACACCTTC. The chain links TRBV7-2 to TRBJ1-2; no clear D gene. V lost 5 bases and J lost 4, with 8 bases in between. The CDR3 length is 12 residues. Looked up from germline, CDR1 is SGHTA and CDR2 is FQGNSA. Combining the CDR3 with reference TRBV7-2 and TRBJ1-2 gives the whole variable domain GAGVSQSPSNKVTEKGKDVELRCDPISGHTALYWYRQSLGQGLEFLIYFQGNSAPDKSGLPSDRFSAERTGGSVSTLTIQRTQQEDSAVYLCASSLPGYGYTFGSGTRLTVV.

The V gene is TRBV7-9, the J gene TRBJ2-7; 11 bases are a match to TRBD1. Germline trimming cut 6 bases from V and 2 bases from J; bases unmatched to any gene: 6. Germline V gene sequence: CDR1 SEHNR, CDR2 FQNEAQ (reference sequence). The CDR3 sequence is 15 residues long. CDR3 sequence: CASRADRGRTYEQYF. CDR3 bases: TGTGCCAGCAGAGCGGACAGGGGGCGAACCTACGAGCAGTACTTC.

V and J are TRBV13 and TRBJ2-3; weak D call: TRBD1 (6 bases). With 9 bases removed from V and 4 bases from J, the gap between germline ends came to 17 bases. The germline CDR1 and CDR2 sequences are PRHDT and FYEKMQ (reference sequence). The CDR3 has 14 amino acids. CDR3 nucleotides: TGTGCCAGTTCCGCAGGGGCGCCCGCAGATACGCAGTATTTT. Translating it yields CASSAGAPADTQYF. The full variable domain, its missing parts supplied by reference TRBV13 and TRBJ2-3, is AAGVIQSPRHLIKEKRETATLKCYPIPRHDTVYWYQQGPGQDPQFLISFYEKMQSDKGSIPDRFSAQQFSDYHSELNMSSLELGDSALYFCASSAGAPADTQYFGPGTRLTVL.

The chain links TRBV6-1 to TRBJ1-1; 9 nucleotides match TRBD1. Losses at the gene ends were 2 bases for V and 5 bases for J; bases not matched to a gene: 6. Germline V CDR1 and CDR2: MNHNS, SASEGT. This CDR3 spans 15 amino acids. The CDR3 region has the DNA TGTGCCAGCAGTGAAAAAACAGGGGGCAGTACTGAAGCTTTCTTT. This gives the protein CASSEKTGGSTEAFF.

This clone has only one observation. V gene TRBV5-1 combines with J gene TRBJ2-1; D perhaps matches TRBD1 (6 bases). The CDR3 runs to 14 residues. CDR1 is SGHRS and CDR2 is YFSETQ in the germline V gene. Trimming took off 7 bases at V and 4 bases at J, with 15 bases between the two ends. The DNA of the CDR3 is TGCGCCAGCCCCCAACAGGGAAAATACAATGAGCAGTTCTTC. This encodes CASPQQGKYNEQFF.

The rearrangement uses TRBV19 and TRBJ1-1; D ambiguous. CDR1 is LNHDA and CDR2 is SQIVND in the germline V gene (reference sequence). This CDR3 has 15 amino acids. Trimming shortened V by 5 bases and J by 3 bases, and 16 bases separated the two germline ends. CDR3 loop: CASSFRNVRDTEAFF. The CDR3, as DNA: TGTGCCAGTAGTTTCCGAAATGTCAGAGACACTGAAGCTTTCTTT.